This entry is about one T cell receptor (beta chain). The method was immunoSEQ multiplex PCR; TCRdb's version includes in-frame clones alone and lacks a portion of them. The table includes some 87,000 clones, about 97% detected once. This entry is derived from a study of technical replicates of blood from a handful of donors. With 0 bases removed from V and 13 bases from J, the gap between germline ends came to 16 bases. CDR1 MGHRA and CDR2 YSYEKL come from the germline V gene. This CDR3 has 14 residues. The chain combines TRBV4-1 with TRBJ2-1, with a tentative D call TRBD2 (6 bases). Sample: T cells isolated from PBMCs. The source of this sequence is a human donor in good health. In DNA form, the CDR3 reads TGCGCCAGCAGCCAAGATCCCTCCGGGGGACCCCAGTTCTTC. Its translation is CASSQDPSGGPQFF.